The sequence of this T cell receptor beta chain was determined in a study of blood T cell repertoires in COVID-19. Across the whole study: Sites in the United States, Italy and Spain provided acute and convalescent COVID-19 samples. PBMCs, B-cell-depleted T cells, or T cells were the source of the cDNA or gDNA that made up the material.

CDR3 length: 14 residues. Trimming took 3 bases from V and 4 from J, leaving 16 bases between them. Germline CDR1 reads DFQATT; CDR2 reads SNEGSKA (reference sequence). Original processing notes: Researchers report that nucleated cell counts were estimated from reference gene primer amplification. Only in-frame clones appear in the TCRdb table, and some are missing; sequencing was by immunoSEQ multiplex PCR. V, J and clone size are those of that table, while D and trimming were read from the DNA. The sample shows more than 250,000 clones, roughly nine tenths of them seen only once. This receptor was identified in a man younger than 35 with active or convalescent COVID-19. Sequencing was done on a sample of peripheral blood. The chain joins TRBV20-1 to TRBJ2-7; perhaps TRBD1 as D (6 bases). CDR3 coding DNA: TGCAGTGCTAGTTCGACAGGAAACTTTTACGAGCAGTACTTC. The encoded protein is CSASSTGNFYEQYF.